This TCR beta chain derives from a study of shared clonotypes between healthy human individuals. Positively selected for CCR7, the CD45RO-negative cells used as naive CD8 cells excluded terminally differentiated effector memory CD45RA+ cells. V lost 1 base to trimming and J lost 0 bases, with 9 bases between them. Germline V gives CDR1 LNHNV, CDR2 YYDKDF (reference sequence). The CDR3 runs to 16 residues. A word on this clone: Its specificity is not known.

Some clones are missing from TCRdb's copy, which holds only in-frame ones; the method was immunoSEQ multiplex PCR. Among millions of clones, about 95% were seen once, and the ten largest hold 1.1%. Regarding the study as a whole: The sampled material consisted only of blood, and tissue repertoires are likely to differ.

The chain has TRBV15 and TRBJ2-2; no clear D gene. This sequence was found in a man between 18 and 35 years old in good health. Sequencing was done on a sample of naive CD8+ T cells sorted from blood. CDR3 sequence (DNA): TGTGCCACCAGCAGAGCTCACTCCGCGAACACCGGGGAGCTGTTTTTT. It is translated as CATSRAHSANTGELFF.